This TCR beta chain was profiled in a study of T cells in Graves' hyperthyroidism and ophthalmopathy (dated by TCRdb to about 2019). Study-level background: Peripheral blood samples were taken at initial diagnosis, before any treatment was given. The 95 to 100 discovery patients were divided at random into training and test sets in a 7:3 ratio. Once sampling was done, hyperthyroidism patients were given methimazole at a starting dose of 30 mg daily, whereas ophthalmopathy patients were given high-dose intravenous methylprednisolone. TCR Vbeta CDR3 sequencing of approximately 140 peripheral blood samples (43 ophthalmopathy, 75 hyperthyroidism and roughly 17 progressor patients) is reported in the paper. TCR V-J signatures able to tell the groups apart were searched for in a discovery cohort of 100 patients, of whom 40 to 45 had Graves' ophthalmopathy and about 60 had stable Graves' hyperthyroidism. An independent validation cohort of fewer than 20 hyperthyroidism patients and 17 patients who later progressed to ophthalmopathy tested prospective prediction of ophthalmopathy. Thyroid tissue and blood T-cell repertoires from more than five Graves' hyperthyroidism patients were also compared in the study. What the work shows at the level of the full study, not this receptor alone: Sample size was not statistically predetermined, and blinding of investigators to group allocation was not performed. Blood samples also contained most of the expanded thyroid clonotypes (frequency above 0.001), which suggests that blood repertoires may reflect thyroid immune responses. A model built on a 13 V-J signature distinguished ophthalmopathy from stable hyperthyroidism, reaching 87.88% sensitivity and about 81% specificity in cross-validation and 80%/75% in testing. During validation, the model predicted progression to ophthalmopathy a median of roughly six months ahead of onset, with more than 55% sensitivity and 72% to 85% specificity.

Ophthalmopathy patients had moderately to severely active disease, Clinical Activity Score of at least 3, NOSPECS grade of at least 4, and duration under 3 months. The study excluded patients with uncontrolled infections, other autoimmune diseases, pregnancy or lactation. Diagnoses were based on clinical symptoms, serum thyroxine and TRAb, thyroid ultrasound and orbital computed tomography. PBMCs were separated from 7.5 to 10 ml of fresh peripheral blood using Ficoll-Paque density gradient centrifugation. Trizol reagent was used to extract total RNA, and RNA quality was then checked on an Agilent 2100 Bioanalyzer. V loses 0 bases of germline sequence and J loses 7 bases, and the interval between the two ends is 14 bases. The CDR3 contains 15 residues, cysteine and phenylalanine counted. Only CDR3 DNA is held: 45 bases, read in frame from base 1. From a lookup of the germline V gene, CDR1 and CDR2 are SGHRS and YFSETQ.

Amplification of TCR beta CDR3 regions was carried out from RNA transcripts. The first round of RT-PCR for the TCR CDR3 was performed with the HTBI primer set and the Qiagen OneStep RT-PCR kit. Libraries were constructed in a second round of multiplex PCR, after which size selection and purification were performed. Paired-end sequencing of the libraries was performed with 100 bp reads on an Illumina HiSeq2000. In the authors' own workflow: SOAPnuke was used to process the raw data, throwing out any read that contained adapters or uncalled bases, had a mean Phred below 15, or lacked an exact constant-primer or identifier match. High-quality paired reads were merged using COPE v1.2.5, and each unique nucleotide sequence was defined as a clonotype. Clonotypes were aligned to IMGT TRBV, TRBD and TRBJ reference segments using MiTCR v1.1. The analysis included only V-J combinations with a frequency above 0.0001, which together covered around 99% of the repertoires. A TCS score was defined as the ratio between F50 (clonal expansion) and ExV (chaos), using BLOSUM62-based TCRdist between CDR3 peptides within each V-J. Welch's t-statistics and random forest reduced approximately 520 V-J features to about 12, which were used in a naive Bayes classifier (R e1071). TCRdb trimmed public reads at Q25 via fastp, called clones via MiXCR and kept in-frame beta chains. Each record represents a unique CDR3 protein, reported with the most common genes and DNA among its rows. The V and J calls were not made by the authors but by TCRdb's processing. Present in this sample are about 350,000 distinct CDR3 sequences, 15% to 20% of which were seen just once. The ten most abundant clones make up about 14% of the sample.

This clonotype has at least ten counts. Its antigen specificity is not known. No per-base quality is available; no much larger clone lies one base away. Recombination joined TRBV5-1 with TRBJ1-5, with no confident D gene call. Input material: blood. The TCR originated in a woman aged 40 to 55 with Graves' ophthalmopathy. In nucleotide form, the sequence is TGCGCCAGCAGCTTGGGGGCCGAAGCCGGGCAGCCCCAGCATTTT. Translated, this is CASSLGAEAGQPQHF.